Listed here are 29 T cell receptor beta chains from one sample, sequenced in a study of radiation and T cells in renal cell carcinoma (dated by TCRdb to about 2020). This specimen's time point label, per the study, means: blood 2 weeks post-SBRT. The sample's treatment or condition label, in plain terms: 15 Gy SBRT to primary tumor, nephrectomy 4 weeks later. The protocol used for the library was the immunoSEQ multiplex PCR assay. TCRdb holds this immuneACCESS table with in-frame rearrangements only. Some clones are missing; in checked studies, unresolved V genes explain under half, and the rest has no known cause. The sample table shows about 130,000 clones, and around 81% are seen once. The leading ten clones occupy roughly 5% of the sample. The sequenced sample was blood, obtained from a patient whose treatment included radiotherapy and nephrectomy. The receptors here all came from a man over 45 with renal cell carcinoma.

The CDR3, as DNA: TGCGCCAGCAGCTTGGACAGTCCTAACTATGGCTACACCTTC. Translated, it gives CASSLDSPNYGYTF. The rearrangement joins TRBV5-1 to TRBJ1-2; no reliable D call. Germline loops: CDR1 SGHRS, CDR2 YFSETQ. CDR3 length: 14 residues. V lost 0 bases and J lost 0, with 6 bases in between. Combining the CDR3 with reference TRBV5-1 and TRBJ1-2 gives the whole variable domain KAGVTQTPRYLIKTRGQQVTLSCSPISGHRSVSWYQQTPGQGLQFLFEYFSETQRNKGNFPGRFSGRQFSNSRSEMNVSTLELGDSALYLCASSLDSPNYGYTFGSGTRLTVV.

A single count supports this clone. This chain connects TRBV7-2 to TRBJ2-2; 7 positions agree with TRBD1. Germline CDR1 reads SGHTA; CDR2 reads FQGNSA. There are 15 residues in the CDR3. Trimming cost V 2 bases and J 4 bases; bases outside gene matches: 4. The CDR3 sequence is CASSLLGGRTGELFF. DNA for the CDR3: TGTGCCAGCAGCTTATTAGGGGGCCGCACCGGGGAGCTGTTTTTT.

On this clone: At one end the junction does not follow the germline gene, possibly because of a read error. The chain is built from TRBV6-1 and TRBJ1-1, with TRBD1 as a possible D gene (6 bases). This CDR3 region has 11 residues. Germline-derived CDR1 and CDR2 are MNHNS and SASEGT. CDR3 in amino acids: CASSWGAEAFF. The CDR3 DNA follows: TGTGCCAGCAGCTGGGGGGCTGAGGCTTTCTTT.

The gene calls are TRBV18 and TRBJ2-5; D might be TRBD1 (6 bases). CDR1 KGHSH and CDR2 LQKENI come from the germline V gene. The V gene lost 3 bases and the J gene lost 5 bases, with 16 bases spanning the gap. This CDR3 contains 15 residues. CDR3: CASSPPGQLGETQYF. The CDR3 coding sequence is TGTGCCAGCTCACCCCCAGGACAGTTGGGCGAGACCCAGTACTTC.

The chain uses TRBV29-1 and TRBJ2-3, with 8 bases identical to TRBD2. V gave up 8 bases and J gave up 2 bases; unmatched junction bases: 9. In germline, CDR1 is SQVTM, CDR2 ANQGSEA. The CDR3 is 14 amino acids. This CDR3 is CSTRTSHNTDTQYF. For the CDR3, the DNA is TGCAGCACACGGACTAGCCACAACACAGATACGCAGTATTTT.

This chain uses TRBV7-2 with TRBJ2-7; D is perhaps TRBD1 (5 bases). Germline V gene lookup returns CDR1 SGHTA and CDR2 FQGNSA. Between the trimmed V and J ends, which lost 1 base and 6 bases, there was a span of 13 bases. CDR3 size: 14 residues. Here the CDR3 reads CASSLVADIGEQYF. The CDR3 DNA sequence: TGTGCCAGCAGCTTAGTTGCGGACATAGGCGAGCAGTACTTC.

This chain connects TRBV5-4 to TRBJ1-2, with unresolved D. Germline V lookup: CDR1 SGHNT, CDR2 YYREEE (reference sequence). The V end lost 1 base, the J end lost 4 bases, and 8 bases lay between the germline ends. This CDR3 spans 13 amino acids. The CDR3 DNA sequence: TGTGCCAGCAGCTTGAGCAGGAGCTATGGCTACACCTTC. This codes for CASSLSRSYGYTF.

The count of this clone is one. CDR3: CASSYVKGNTEAFF. As DNA, the CDR3 is TGCGCCAGCAGCTACGTCAAGGGGAACACTGAAGCTTTCTTT. The chain carries TRBV5-1 and TRBJ1-1; no reliable D call. The germline CDR1 and CDR2 sequences are SGHRS and YFSETQ. The ends were cut back, 3 bases at V and 1 base at J, with 10 bases in the middle. The CDR3 runs 14 residues.

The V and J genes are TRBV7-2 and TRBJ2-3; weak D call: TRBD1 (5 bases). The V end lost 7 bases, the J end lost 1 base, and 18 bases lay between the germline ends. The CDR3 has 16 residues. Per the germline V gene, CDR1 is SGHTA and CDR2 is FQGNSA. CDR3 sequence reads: CASTTRQFWGTDTQYF. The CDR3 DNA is TGTGCCAGCACCACAAGACAGTTTTGGGGCACAGATACGCAGTATTTT.

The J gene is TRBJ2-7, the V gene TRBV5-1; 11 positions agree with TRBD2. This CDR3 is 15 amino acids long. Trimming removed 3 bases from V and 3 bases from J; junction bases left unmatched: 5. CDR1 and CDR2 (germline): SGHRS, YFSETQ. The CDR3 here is CASSWEGLADYEQYF. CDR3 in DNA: TGCGCCAGCAGCTGGGAGGGACTAGCGGACTACGAGCAGTACTTC.

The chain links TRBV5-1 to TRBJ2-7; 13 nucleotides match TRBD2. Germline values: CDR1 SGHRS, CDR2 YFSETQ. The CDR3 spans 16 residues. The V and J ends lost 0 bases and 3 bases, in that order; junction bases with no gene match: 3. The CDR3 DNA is TGCGCCAGCAGCTTGGGCGGACTAGCGGGGGTCTACGAGCAGTACTTC. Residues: CASSLGGLAGVYEQYF.

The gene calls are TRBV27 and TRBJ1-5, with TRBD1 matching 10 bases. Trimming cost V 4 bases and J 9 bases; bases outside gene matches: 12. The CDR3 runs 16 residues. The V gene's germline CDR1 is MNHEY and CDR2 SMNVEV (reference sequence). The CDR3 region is CASSSPDRGPGVPQHF. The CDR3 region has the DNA TGTGCCAGCAGTTCCCCCGACAGGGGGCCCGGGGTGCCCCAGCATTTT.

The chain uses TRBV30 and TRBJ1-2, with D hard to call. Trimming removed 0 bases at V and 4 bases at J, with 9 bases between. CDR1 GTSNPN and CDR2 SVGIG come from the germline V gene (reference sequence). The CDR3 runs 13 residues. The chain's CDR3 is CAWSVFEGYGYTF. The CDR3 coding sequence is TGTGCCTGGAGTGTATTTGAGGGCTATGGCTACACCTTC.

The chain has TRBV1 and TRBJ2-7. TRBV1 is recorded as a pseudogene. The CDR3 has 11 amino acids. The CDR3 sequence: CTSSQDYEQYF. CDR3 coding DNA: TGCACCAGCAGCCAAGACTACGAGCAGTACTTC.

CDR3 sequence reads: CASTPGQGISSYEQYF. The CDR3 DNA reads TGTGCCAGCACACCGGGACAGGGGATTTCCTCCTACGAGCAGTACTTC. This chain uses TRBV28 with TRBJ2-7, with 10 bases fitting TRBD1. Germline assignment: CDR1 MDHEN and CDR2 SYDVKM. The CDR3 sequence is 16 residues long. V shed 7 bases, J shed 0 bases, and the junction held 9 bases outside the gene matches.

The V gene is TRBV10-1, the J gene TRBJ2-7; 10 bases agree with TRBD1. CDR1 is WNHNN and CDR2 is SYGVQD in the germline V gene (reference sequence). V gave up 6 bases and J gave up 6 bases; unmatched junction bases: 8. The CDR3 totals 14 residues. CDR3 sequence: CASRPGTGVSEQYF. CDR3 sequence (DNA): TGCGCCAGCAGACCCGGGACAGGGGTCTCCGAGCAGTACTTC.

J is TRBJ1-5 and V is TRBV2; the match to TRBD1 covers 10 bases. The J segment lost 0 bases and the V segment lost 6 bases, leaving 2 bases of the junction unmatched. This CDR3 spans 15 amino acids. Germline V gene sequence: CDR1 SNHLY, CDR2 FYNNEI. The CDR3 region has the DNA TGTGCCAGCAGGGACAGGGGGTATAGCAATCAGCCCCAGCATTTT. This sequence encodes CASRDRGYSNQPQHF. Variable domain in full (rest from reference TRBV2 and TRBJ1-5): EPEVTQTPSHQVTQMGQEVILRCVPISNHLYFYWYRQILGQKVEFLVSFYNNEISEKSEIFDDQFSVERPDGSNFTLKIRSTKLEDSAMYFCASRDRGYSNQPQHFGDGTRLSIL.

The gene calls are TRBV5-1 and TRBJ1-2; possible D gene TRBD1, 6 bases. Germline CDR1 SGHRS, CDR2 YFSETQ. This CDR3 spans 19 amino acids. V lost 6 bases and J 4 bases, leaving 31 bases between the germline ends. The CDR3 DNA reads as TGCGCCAGCAACCCGAATCCGGGACAAGAGAATAATGGTGGCTATGGCTACACCTTC. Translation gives CASNPNPGQENNGGYGYTF. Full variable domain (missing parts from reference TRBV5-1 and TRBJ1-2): KAGVTQTPRYLIKTRGQQVTLSCSPISGHRSVSWYQQTPGQGLQFLFEYFSETQRNKGNFPGRFSGRQFSNSRSEMNVSTLELGDSALYLCASNPNPGQENNGGYGYTFGSGTRLTVV.

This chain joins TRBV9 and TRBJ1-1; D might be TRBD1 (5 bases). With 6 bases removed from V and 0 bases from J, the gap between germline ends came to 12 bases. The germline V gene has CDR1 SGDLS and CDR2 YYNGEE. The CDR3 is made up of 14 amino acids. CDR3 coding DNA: TGTGCCAGCATTACACGAGGGGTGAACACTGAAGCTTTCTTT. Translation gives CASITRGVNTEAFF.

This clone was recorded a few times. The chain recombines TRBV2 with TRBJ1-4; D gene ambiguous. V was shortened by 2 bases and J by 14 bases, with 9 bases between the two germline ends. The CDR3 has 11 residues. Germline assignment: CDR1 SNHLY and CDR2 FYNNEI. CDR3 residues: CASSETAMLFF. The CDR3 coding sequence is TGTGCCAGCAGTGAAACGGCCATGCTGTTTTTT.

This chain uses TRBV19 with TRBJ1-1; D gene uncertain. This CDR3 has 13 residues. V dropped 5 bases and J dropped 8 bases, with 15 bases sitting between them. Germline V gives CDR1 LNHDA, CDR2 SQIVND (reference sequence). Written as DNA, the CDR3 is TGTGCCAGTAGTTTCCGGACGGATTTCGAAGCTTTCTTT. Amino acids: CASSFRTDFEAFF.

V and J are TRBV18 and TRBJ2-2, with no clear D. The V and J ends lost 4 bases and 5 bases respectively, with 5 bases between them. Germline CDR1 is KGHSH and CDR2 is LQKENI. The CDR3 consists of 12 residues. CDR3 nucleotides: TGTGCCAGCTCACGAGTGACCGGGGAGCTGTTTTTT. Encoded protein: CASSRVTGELFF.

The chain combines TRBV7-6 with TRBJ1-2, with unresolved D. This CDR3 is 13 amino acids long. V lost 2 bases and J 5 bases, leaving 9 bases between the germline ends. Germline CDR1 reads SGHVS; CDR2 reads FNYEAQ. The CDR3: CASSLTGGYGYTF. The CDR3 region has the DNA TGTGCCAGCAGCTTAACCGGTGGTTATGGCTACACCTTC. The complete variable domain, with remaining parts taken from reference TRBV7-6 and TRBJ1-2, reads GAGVSQSPRYKVTKRGQDVALRCDPISGHVSLYWYRQALGQGPEFLTYFNYEAQQDKSGLPNDRFSAERPEGSISTLTIQRTEQRDSAMYRCASSLTGGYGYTFGSGTRLTVV.

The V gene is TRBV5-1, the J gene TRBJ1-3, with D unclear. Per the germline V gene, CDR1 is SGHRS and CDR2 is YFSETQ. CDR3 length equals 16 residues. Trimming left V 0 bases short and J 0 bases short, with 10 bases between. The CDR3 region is CASSLGLSRSGNTIYF. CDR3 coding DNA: TGCGCCAGCAGCTTGGGGCTCTCACGCTCTGGAAACACCATATATTTT. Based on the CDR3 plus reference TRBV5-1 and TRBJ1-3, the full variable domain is KAGVTQTPRYLIKTRGQQVTLSCSPISGHRSVSWYQQTPGQGLQFLFEYFSETQRNKGNFPGRFSGRQFSNSRSEMNVSTLELGDSALYLCASSLGLSRSGNTIYFGEGSWLTVV.

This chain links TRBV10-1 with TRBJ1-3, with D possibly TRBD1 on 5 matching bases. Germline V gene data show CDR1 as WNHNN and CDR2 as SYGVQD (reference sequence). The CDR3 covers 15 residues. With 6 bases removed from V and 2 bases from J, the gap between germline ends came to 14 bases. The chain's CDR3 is CASSDLRGPGNTIYF. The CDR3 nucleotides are TGCGCCAGCAGCGACCTCCGGGGCCCTGGAAACACCATATATTTT.

CDR3 amino acids: CASSSRQGLGEKLFF. CDR3 coding DNA: TGTGCCAGCAGCAGCCGACAGGGCTTGGGGGAAAAACTGTTTTTT. The rearrangement links TRBV9 to TRBJ1-4; 7 bases are shared with TRBD1. After removal of 4 bases from V and 8 bases from J, the junction contained 11 bases not matched to a gene. The CDR3 runs 15 residues. The germline V gene has CDR1 SGDLS and CDR2 YYNGEE. The full variable domain, its missing parts supplied by reference TRBV9 and TRBJ1-4, is DSGVTQTPKHLITATGQRVTLRCSPRSGDLSVYWYQQSLDQGLQFLIQYYNGEERAKGNILERFSAQQFPDLHSELNLSSLELGDSALYFCASSSRQGLGEKLFFGSGTQLSVL.

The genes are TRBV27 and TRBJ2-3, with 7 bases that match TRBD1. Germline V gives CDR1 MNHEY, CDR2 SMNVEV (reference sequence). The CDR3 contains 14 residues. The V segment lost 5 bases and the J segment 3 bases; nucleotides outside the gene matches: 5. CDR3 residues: CASSPWTGTDTQYF. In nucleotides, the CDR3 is TGTGCCAGCAGTCCCTGGACAGGAACAGATACGCAGTATTTT.

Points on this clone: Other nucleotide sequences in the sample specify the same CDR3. Here the CDR3 DNA reads TGCAGCGGGGGACAGATCCAAGAGACCCAGTACTTC. Its translation is CSGGQIQETQYF. J is TRBJ2-5 and V is TRBV29-1, with 7 bases aligning to TRBD1. CDR1 is SQVTM, CDR2 ANQGSEA, per germline. J gave up 1 base and V 7 bases, and 3 bases lay outside the gene matches. The CDR3 extends over 12 amino acids.

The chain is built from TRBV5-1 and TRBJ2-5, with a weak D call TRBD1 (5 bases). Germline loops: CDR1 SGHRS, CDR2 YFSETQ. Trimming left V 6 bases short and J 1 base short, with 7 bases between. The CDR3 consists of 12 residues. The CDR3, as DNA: TGCGCCAGCATACAGGCCCAAGAGACCCAGTACTTC. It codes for CASIQAQETQYF.